This T cell receptor beta chain was captured by sequencing in a study of T cell repertoires in cytomegalovirus infection. Turning to the study itself: Recently identified HLA-C-restricted and well-studied HLA-B-restricted CMV epitopes were used.

TCRdb ran MiXCR on the reads and lists one entry per CDR3 protein. The sample includes around 69,000 distinct CDR3 sequences, about 29% of them seen just once. The CDR3 sequence is 14 residues long. Per germline, CDR1 SGHVS and CDR2 FQNEAQ. With V trimmed by 0 bases and J by 6 bases, 2 bases remained unmatched. This clonotype was seen repeatedly, ten times or more. The antigen remains unidentified. This specimen was CD8+ T cells from cultured PBMCs, taken from culture after CMV antigen stimulation. The sequence was collected from a human donor in good health (CMV status not recorded). Some clones in this sample may be carry-over from other donors' samples. J is TRBJ2-1 and V is TRBV7-8; 7 nucleotides agree with TRBD2. The CDR3 protein is CASSLAGGSNEQFF. The CDR3, as DNA: TGTGCCAGCAGCTTAGCGGGAGGGTCCAATGAGCAGTTCTTC.